Listed here are 6 T cell receptor beta chains from one sample, sequenced in a study of glioma-infiltrating T cells. The iRepertoire nested amplicon-rescue multiplex PCR amplified TCR alpha and beta CDR3s from RNA. In TCRdb, the multiplex PCR reads were re-called with MiXCR into one record per CDR3 protein. The sample contains 5,500 to 7,000 distinct CDR3 sequences, 28% of which appear only once. Sequencing used glioma tissue, nonneoplastic brain tissue, or PBMCs (not recorded which). All receptors derive from a human donor with low-grade glioma or glioblastoma, undergoing nonglioma brain surgery, or in good health (not recorded which).

This clonotype is judged medium-sized. DNA of the CDR3: TGCAGTGCTAGAGATCTTACTAGCGGGACGGAGACCCAGTACTTC. Translating gives CSARDLTSGTETQYF. The chain employs TRBV20-1 and TRBJ2-5; 10 positions agree with TRBD2. CDR3 size: 15 residues. In germline, CDR1 is DFQATT, CDR2 SNEGSKA (reference sequence). The V gene end was trimmed by 0 bases and the J gene end by 5 bases; junction bases not matched to a gene: 6.

Worth noting for this clonotype: The conserved phenylalanine or tryptophan is not found at the CDR3 terminus, so this likely reflects a read error. The V call is TRBV19, the J call TRBJ2-5, with TRBD2 identical over 7 bases. V gave up 0 bases and J gave up 2 bases; unmatched junction bases: 6. Germline V gene sequence: CDR1 LNHDA, CDR2 SQIVND (reference sequence). The CDR3 sequence is 16 residues long. CDR3: CASSIDLAAEQETQYL. For the CDR3, the DNA is TGTGCCAGTAGTATAGACCTAGCGGCAGAGCAAGAGACCCAGTACCTC.

With respect to this clonotype: The CDR3 does not close with the conserved phenylalanine or tryptophan, likely indicating a read error. V gene TRBV6-6 combines with J gene TRBJ2-3; TRBD2 matches at 11 bases. The germline CDR1 and CDR2 sequences are MNHNY and SVGAGI (reference sequence). The CDR3 contains 16 residues. The CDR3 coding sequence is TGTGCCAGCAGTTTTGGGACTAGCGGAAGCAAAGATACGCAGTATGGT. It translates to CASSFGTSGSKDTQYG.

At least ten counts were recorded for this clonotype. This chain joins TRBV11-2 and TRBJ2-5; D is perhaps TRBD2 (7 bases). V was clipped by 4 bases and J by 5 bases, with 14 bases between them. Germline V CDR1 and CDR2: SGHAT, FQNNGV. The CDR3 spans 14 residues. CDR3 DNA: TGTGCCAGCAGCTCCCAGGGAGGGGGTGAGACCCAGTACTTC. Its protein product is CASSSQGGGETQYF.

This clonotype is medium-sized (0.01 to 0.1%) within its sample. The V and J genes are TRBV6-2 or TRBV6-3 and TRBJ2-7; TRBD2 is a possible D gene (5 bases). Germline CDR1 and CDR2: MNHEY and SVGEGT. V was shortened by 0 bases and J by 3 bases, with 21 bases between the two germline ends. The CDR3 spans 18 residues. The DNA of the CDR3 is TGTGCCAGCAGTTACTCGACTGGGGATACGGGATCGAACTACGAGCAGTACTTC. Its translation: CASSYSTGDTGSNYEQYF.

There are many counts of this clonotype. This chain connects TRBV11-2 to TRBJ2-1; TRBD1 is a possible D gene (6 bases). With 5 bases removed from V and 5 bases from J, the gap between germline ends came to 13 bases. The CDR3 covers 14 residues. Germline CDR1 and CDR2: SGHAT and FQNNGV. CDR3 nucleotide sequence: TGTGCCAGCAGCCGCCAGGGGAGCGACAATGAGCAGTTCTTC. Translation gives CASSRQGSDNEQFF.